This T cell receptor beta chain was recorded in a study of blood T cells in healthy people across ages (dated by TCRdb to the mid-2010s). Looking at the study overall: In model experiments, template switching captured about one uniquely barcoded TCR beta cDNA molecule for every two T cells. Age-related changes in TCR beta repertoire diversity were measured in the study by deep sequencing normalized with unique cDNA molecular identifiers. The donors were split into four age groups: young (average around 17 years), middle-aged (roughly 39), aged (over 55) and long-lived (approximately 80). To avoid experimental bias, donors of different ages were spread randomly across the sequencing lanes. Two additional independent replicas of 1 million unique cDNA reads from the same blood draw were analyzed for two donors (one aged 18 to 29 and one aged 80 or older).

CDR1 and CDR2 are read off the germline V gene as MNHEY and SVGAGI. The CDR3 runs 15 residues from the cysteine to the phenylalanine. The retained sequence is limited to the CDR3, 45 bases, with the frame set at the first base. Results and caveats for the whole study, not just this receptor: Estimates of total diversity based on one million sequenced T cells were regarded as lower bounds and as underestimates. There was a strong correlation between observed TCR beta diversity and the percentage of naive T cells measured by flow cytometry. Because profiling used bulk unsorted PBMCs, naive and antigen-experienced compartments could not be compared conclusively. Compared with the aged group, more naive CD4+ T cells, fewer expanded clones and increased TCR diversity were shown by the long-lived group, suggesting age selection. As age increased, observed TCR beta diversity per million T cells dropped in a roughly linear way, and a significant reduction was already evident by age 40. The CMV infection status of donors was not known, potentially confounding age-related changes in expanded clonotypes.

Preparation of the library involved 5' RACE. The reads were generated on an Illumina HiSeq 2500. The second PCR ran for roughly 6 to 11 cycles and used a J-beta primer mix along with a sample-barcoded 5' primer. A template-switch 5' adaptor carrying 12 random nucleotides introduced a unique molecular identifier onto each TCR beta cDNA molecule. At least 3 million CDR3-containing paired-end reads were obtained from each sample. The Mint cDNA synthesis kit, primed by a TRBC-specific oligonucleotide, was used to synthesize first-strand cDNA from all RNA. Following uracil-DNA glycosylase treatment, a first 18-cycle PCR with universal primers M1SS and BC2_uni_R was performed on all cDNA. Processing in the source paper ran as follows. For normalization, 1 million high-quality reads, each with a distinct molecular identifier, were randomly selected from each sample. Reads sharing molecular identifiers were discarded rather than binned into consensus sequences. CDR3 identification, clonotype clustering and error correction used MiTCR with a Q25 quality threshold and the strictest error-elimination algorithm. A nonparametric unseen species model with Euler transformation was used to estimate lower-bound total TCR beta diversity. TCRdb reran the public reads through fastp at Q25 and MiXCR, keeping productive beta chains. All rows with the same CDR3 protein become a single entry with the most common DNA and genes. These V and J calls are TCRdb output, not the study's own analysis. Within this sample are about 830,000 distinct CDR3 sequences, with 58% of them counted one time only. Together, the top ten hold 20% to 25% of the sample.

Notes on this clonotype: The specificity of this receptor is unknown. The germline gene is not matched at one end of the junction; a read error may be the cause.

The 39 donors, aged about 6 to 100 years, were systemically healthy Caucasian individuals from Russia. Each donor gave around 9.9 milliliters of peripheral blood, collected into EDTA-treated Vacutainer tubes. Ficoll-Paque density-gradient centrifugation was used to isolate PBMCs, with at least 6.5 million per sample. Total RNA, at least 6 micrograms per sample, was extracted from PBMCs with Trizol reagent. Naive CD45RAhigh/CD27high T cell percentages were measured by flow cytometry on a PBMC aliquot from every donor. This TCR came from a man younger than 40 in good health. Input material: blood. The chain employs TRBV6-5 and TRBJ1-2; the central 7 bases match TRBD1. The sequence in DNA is TGTGCCAGCGTACCATTCCAGGGGGGCGTCTATGGCTTCACCTTC. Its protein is CASVPFQGGVYGFTF.